Here is one T cell receptor (beta chain) with its context. Its antigen is currently unknown. Each CDR3 protein gets one entry after TCRdb re-called the reads with MiXCR. Among tens of thousands of distinct CDR3 sequences listed, about 24% were seen once. The sample originates from a study of T cell repertoires in cytomegalovirus infection. This CDR3 comprises 13 residues. Germline V gene data show CDR1 as SNHLY and CDR2 as FYNNEI. With 8 bases clipped from V and 5 bases from J, the junction kept 7 bases outside the gene matches. Sequenced here: CD8+ T cells from cultured PBMCs, sampled from culture after CMV antigen stimulation. J is TRBJ2-7 and V is TRBV2, with 9 bases matching TRBD1. This clonotype was sampled from a human donor in good health (CMV status not recorded). Some clones in this sample may be carry-over from other donors' samples. The CDR3 sequence is CASQTWTGDEQYF. The CDR3 region has the DNA TGTGCCAGCCAGACTTGGACAGGGGACGAGCAGTACTTC.